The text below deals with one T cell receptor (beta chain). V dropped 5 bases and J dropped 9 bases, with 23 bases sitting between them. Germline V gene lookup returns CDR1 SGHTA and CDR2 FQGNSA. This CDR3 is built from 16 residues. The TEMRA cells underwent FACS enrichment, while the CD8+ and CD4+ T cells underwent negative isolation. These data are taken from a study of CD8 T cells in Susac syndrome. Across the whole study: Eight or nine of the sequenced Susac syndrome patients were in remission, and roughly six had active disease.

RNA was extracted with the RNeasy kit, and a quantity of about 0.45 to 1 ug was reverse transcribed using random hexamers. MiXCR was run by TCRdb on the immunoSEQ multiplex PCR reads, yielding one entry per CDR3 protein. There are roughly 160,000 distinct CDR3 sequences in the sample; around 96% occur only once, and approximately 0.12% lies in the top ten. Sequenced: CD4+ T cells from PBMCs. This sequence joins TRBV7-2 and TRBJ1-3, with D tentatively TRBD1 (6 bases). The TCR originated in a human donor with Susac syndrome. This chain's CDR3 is CASSRGGPSAKGTIYF. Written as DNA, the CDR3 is TGTGCCAGCAGCCGAGGGGGTCCCTCGGCAAAGGGCACCATATATTTT.